These 10 T cell receptor beta chains were sequenced from one sample in a study of long-term antiretroviral therapy in people with HIV. The libraries were made with immunoSEQ v3.0 at survey level. Clones were read by immunoSEQ multiplex PCR, and TCRdb kept only the in-frame ones, dropping some. The sample holds 20,000 to 25,000 clones, around four fifths seen once. The sample in question was unsorted PBMCs, obtained 1.6 years after starting antiretroviral therapy. These receptors were taken from a man aged 40-49 years with HIV.

CDR3 DNA sequence: TGTGCCACCAGCAGAGCCCTGGGGAGCTTAGGCAATCAGCCCCAGCATTTT. Translated: CATSRALGSLGNQPQHF. V gene TRBV15 combines with J gene TRBJ1-5; D unresolved. The V and J ends lost 1 base and 2 bases respectively, with 15 bases between them. In germline, CDR1 is LNHNV, CDR2 YYDKDF (reference sequence). CDR3 length: 17 amino acids.

The rearrangement links TRBV18 to TRBJ2-3; D gene unclear. Trimming took 2 bases from V and 4 from J, leaving 7 bases between them. CDR1 and CDR2 (germline): KGHSH, LQKENI. The CDR3 spans 13 residues. CDR3: CASSPGIADTQYF. The CDR3 region has the DNA TGTGCCAGCTCACCAGGGATCGCAGATACGCAGTATTTT.

V and J are TRBV10-1 and TRBJ1-4; D remains unclear. The CDR3 is made up of 14 amino acids. V was shortened by 5 bases and J by 8 bases, with 15 bases between the two germline ends. Germline V CDR1 and CDR2: WNHNN, SYGVQD (reference sequence). The DNA of the CDR3 is TGCGCCAGCAGTAGGTACCTAGCGAGGGAAAAACTGTTTTTT. Translated: CASSRYLAREKLFF.

This chain joins TRBV7-8 and TRBJ1-5; D uncertain. The length of the CDR3 is 14 residues. V lost 4 bases and J 9 bases, leaving 16 bases between the germline ends. In germline, CDR1 is SGHVS, CDR2 FQNEAQ. The DNA for the CDR3 is TGTGCCAGCAGCTCCCGGGCCGGGGAAGGGCCCCAGCATTTT. Amino acids: CASSSRAGEGPQHF.

V usage is TRBV10-3 and J usage is TRBJ1-6; D not certain. Germline V CDR1 and CDR2: ENHRY, SYGVKD. The CDR3 is 13 residues long. Trimming took 3 bases from V and 8 from J, leaving 8 bases between them. Written as DNA, the CDR3 is TGTGCCATCAGTGAAGGCCGGGATTCACCCCTCCACTTT. Residues: CAISEGRDSPLHF.

DNA of the CDR3: TGTGCCAGCAGCCCGGGACAGGGTGGCACCGGGGAGCTGTTTTTT. As protein: CASSPGQGGTGELFF. This rearrangement joins TRBV9 to TRBJ2-2, with 9 nucleotides matching TRBD1. This CDR3 is 15 amino acids long. From germline, CDR1 is SGDLS and CDR2 YYNGEE. Unmatched junction bases numbered 5, after V lost 4 bases and J lost 4 bases.

The rearrangement joins TRBV18 to TRBJ2-3; 9 bases align to TRBD2. Germline V gene data show CDR1 as KGHSH and CDR2 as LQKENI. The V segment lost 3 bases and the J segment 1 base; nucleotides outside the gene matches: 2. This CDR3 region has 15 residues. The CDR3 here is CASSPIAGGTDTQYF. CDR3 bases: TGTGCCAGCTCACCGATAGCGGGAGGCACAGATACGCAGTATTTT.

The chain employs TRBV5-1 and TRBJ1-2; D gene uncertain. Germline V gene sequence: CDR1 SGHRS, CDR2 YFSETQ. The CDR3 contains 15 residues. V lost 0 bases and J lost 5, with 14 bases in between. The CDR3 sequence: CASSLAGRGRYGYTF. In DNA form, the CDR3 reads TGCGCCAGCAGCTTGGCCGGGAGAGGGAGGTATGGCTACACCTTC. The full variable domain, rest sourced from reference TRBV5-1 and TRBJ1-2, is KAGVTQTPRYLIKTRGQQVTLSCSPISGHRSVSWYQQTPGQGLQFLFEYFSETQRNKGNFPGRFSGRQFSNSRSEMNVSTLELGDSALYLCASSLAGRGRYGYTFGSGTRLTVV.

This chain connects TRBV7-2 to TRBJ2-5, with unresolved D. This CDR3 spans 13 amino acids. V was clipped by 5 bases and J by 1 base, with 8 bases between them. CDR1 is SGHTA, CDR2 FQGNSA, per germline. For the CDR3, the DNA is TGTGCCAGCAGCCAAATCCCCCAAGAGACCCAGTACTTC. Translating gives CASSQIPQETQYF.

This chain links TRBV7-9 with TRBJ1-1, with D perhaps TRBD1 (6 bases). The CDR3 sequence is 14 residues long. Germline CDR1 SEHNR, CDR2 FQNEAQ (reference sequence). V lost 1 base, J lost 3 bases, and 9 bases lay in between. CDR3 DNA: TGTGCCAGCAGCTTAGACAGGGCGTACACTGAAGCTTTCTTT. Protein product: CASSLDRAYTEAFF.